At least ten counts were recorded for the clone carrying this T cell receptor (beta chain). The data stem from a study of molecular identifiers for immune sequencing clone quantification. Germline V gene data show CDR1 as SGHDN and CDR2 as FVKESK. There are 14 residues in the CDR3. V was pared by 4 bases and J by 4 bases, with 5 bases of the junction left unmatched. Methods described previously were used for bulk TCR libraries, and listed TCR primers were applied. TCRdb processed the PCR reads anew with MiXCR; each CDR3 protein has one entry. This table holds 40,000 to 50,000 distinct CDR3 sequences, around 21% found once.

The V gene is TRBV14, the J gene TRBJ2-3, with TRBD1 matching 7 bases. Specimen: naive CD8+ T cells from blood, with Jurkat cell RNA spiked in. The subset denotes: FACS-sorted CD8+CD4-CCR7+CD45RA+ naive T cells. This TCR derives from a human donor in good health. Some libraries in this study had Jurkat cell RNA spiked in. CDR3 sequence reads: CASSPTGVADTQYF. The CDR3 region has the DNA TGTGCCAGCAGCCCTACAGGGGTAGCAGATACGCAGTATTTT.